The clone carrying this T cell receptor beta chain occurred a few times. Antigen specificity is unknown. The data derive from a study of T-cell reconstitution after alpha-beta-depleted transplantation in children. General study findings and limits: Diversity of TCRbeta at day 60 was high in some patients, arising from surviving recipient T cells and thymic progenitors.

V was shortened by 3 bases and J by 4 bases, with 12 bases between the two germline ends. Per germline, CDR1 SGHTA and CDR2 FQGNSA. The CDR3 contains 15 residues. The authors prepared the TCRbeta library with unique molecular identifiers. TCRdb ran MiXCR on the PCR reads and lists one entry per CDR3 protein. The sample has fewer than 400,000 distinct CDR3 sequences; around 25% are singletons. The chain has TRBV7-2 and TRBJ2-2, with D possibly matching TRBD1 (5 bases). The TCR comes from a male patient aged 10-17 years who had a stem cell transplant for acute lymphoblastic leukemia, so the T cells may come from the graft donor. The sequences come from PBMCs, mostly from graft donor cells, collected 180 days after TCRalphabeta/CD19-depleted stem cell transplant. The CDR3 sequence is CASSLNRRGTGELFF. The DNA of the CDR3 is TGTGCCAGCAGCTTGAACAGGCGAGGCACCGGGGAGCTGTTTTTT.